The clone carrying this T cell receptor (beta chain) showed up just a few times. The V gene end was trimmed by 7 bases and the J gene end by 7 bases; junction bases not matched to a gene: 11. This CDR3 has 14 residues. The germline gives CDR1 MNHNS, CDR2 SASEGT. This record belongs to a study of HIV-infected patients and healthy controls. TCRdb ran MiXCR on the 5' RACE reads and lists one entry per CDR3 protein. This sample carries around 64,000 distinct CDR3 sequences, about 17% of them seen once, and the ten largest clones take approximately 5.3%. The chain couples TRBV6-1 to TRBJ2-7, with TRBD2 identical over 9 bases. Sequencing input: CD4+ T cells from blood. The source is a human donor in good health. As DNA, the CDR3 is TGTGCCAGCACGGCTAGCGGGGCCGCCGGGGAGCAGTACTTC. It codes for CASTASGAAGEQYF.